This T cell receptor beta chain was captured by sequencing in a study of Tregs in tolerant kidney transplant recipients. Study-wide context: Mixed chimerism was transient after nonmyeloablative marrow transplants from related graft donors.

Unstimulated regulatory T cells (CD4+CD25+CD127-), CD4+CD25- non-regulatory cells, CD4 and CD8 cells were FACS-sorted from thawed PBMCs. V lost 5 bases to trimming and J lost 2 bases, with 13 bases between them. Per germline, CDR1 SGHRS and CDR2 YFSETQ. CDR3 length equals 14 residues. Study results and limitations: This study did not directly address biological reproducibility. Antigen-driven expansion was suggested because donor-specific Tregs expanded more than all Tregs in tolerant patients.

The method was immunoSEQ multiplex PCR; TCRdb's version includes in-frame clones alone and lacks a portion of them. Of 100,000 to 120,000 clones listed, nearly 90% are singletons. Concerning this clone: The target antigen is unknown.

The rearrangement joins TRBV5-1 to TRBJ1-1; D possibly corresponds to TRBD1 (6 bases). Sequencing used CD4+ T cells from blood, obtained before the transplant. The sequence was collected from a human donor who received a combined kidney and bone marrow transplant. The CDR3 nucleotides are TGCGCCAGCAGGCCCCGGGGGGCTAACACTGAAGCTTTCTTT. Residues: CASRPRGANTEAFF. Based on the CDR3 plus reference TRBV5-1 and TRBJ1-1, the full variable domain is KAGVTQTPRYLIKTRGQQVTLSCSPISGHRSVSWYQQTPGQGLQFLFEYFSETQRNKGNFPGRFSGRQFSNSRSEMNVSTLELGDSALYLCASRPRGANTEAFFGQGTRLTVV.